What follows is one T cell receptor beta chain and its context. The data stem from a study of blood T cell repertoires in COVID-19. About the study: Italy, Spain and the United States were the sources of the convalescent and acute COVID-19 samples.

Germline values: CDR1 KGHSH, CDR2 LQKENI. The V end was cut by 4 bases, the J end by 7 bases, with 8 bases between. The CDR3 contains 12 residues. Only in-frame clones appear in the TCRdb table, and some are missing; sequencing was by immunoSEQ multiplex PCR. The sample has roughly 200,000 clones; around 86% are singletons. Individuals aged roughly 18 to 95 years were recruited from approximately 22 US areas. Clinical history reported by participants formed the basis on which cohorts were assigned. This sequence originates from a man under 40 in a cohort exposed to, infected with or recovered from COVID-19 (not recorded which). The chain employs TRBV18 and TRBJ2-1; maybe TRBD2 (6 bases). The specimen sequenced was PBMCs or T cells enriched from blood (not recorded which). In DNA form, the CDR3 reads TGTGCCAGCTCACTGGGAGGTAATGAGCAGTTCTTC. It encodes CASSLGGNEQFF.